This is a list of T cell receptor beta chains from one sample in a study of PD-1 blockade in classical Hodgkin lymphoma. Here immunoSEQ multiplex PCR was the method, and the copy in TCRdb shows in-frame clones only, minus some. The data contain tens of thousands of clones, 75% to 90% of them singletons. Sequencing was performed on CD4+ T cells from blood, taken before the fourth cycle of nivolumab. These receptors all stem from a human donor with classical Hodgkin lymphoma. CDR3s include the opening cysteine and the closing phenylalanine or tryptophan. The D gene is left open where the match is weak. A row's size may be missing; if present it is once, few, many or a size class.

clone size: NA; V gene: TRBV5-1; J gene: TRBJ2-3; D gene: TRBD1; CDR3 protein: CASSPGQGDTQYF; CDR3 DNA: TGCGCCAGCAGCCCCGGACAGGGTGATACGCAGTATTTT
clone size: NA; V gene: TRBV2; J gene: TRBJ1-1; D gene: NA; CDR3 protein: CASSGGPPEKAFF; CDR3 DNA: TGTGCCAGCAGTGGAGGGCCACCGGAAAAAGCTTTCTTT
clone size: once; V gene: TRBV6-5; J gene: TRBJ1-2; D gene: NA; CDR3 protein: CASSYRAPNYGYTF; CDR3 DNA: TGTGCCAGCAGTTACAGGGCCCCCAACTATGGCTACACCTTC
clone size: NA; V gene: TRBV7-2; J gene: TRBJ1-2; D gene: TRBD1; CDR3 protein: CASSLSRQGNYGHTF; CDR3 DNA: TGTGCCAGCAGTCTATCTAGACAGGGCAACTATGGCCACACCTTC
clone size: once; V gene: TRBV10-3; J gene: TRBJ1-3; D gene: NA; CDR3 protein: CAISEGGFVRNTIYF; CDR3 DNA: TGTGCCATCAGTGAGGGAGGGTTTGTCAGAAACACCATATATTTT
clone size: NA; V gene: TRBV7-2; J gene: TRBJ2-2; D gene: NA; CDR3 protein: CASSSSGPLGIGELFF; CDR3 DNA: TGTGCCAGCAGCTCGAGTGGACCACTAGGTATTGGGGAGCTGTTTTTT
clone size: NA; V gene: TRBV6-1; J gene: TRBJ1-4; D gene: NA; CDR3 protein: CASSERGIEKLFF; CDR3 DNA: TGTGCCAGCAGTGAAAGGGGGATTGAAAAACTGTTTTTT
clone size: NA; V gene: TRBV19; J gene: TRBJ2-7; D gene: TRBD1; CDR3 protein: CASSSHRTGSYEQYF; CDR3 DNA: TGTGCCAGTAGTTCGCACCGGACAGGCTCCTACGAGCAGTACTTC
clone size: NA; V gene: TRBV30; J gene: TRBJ2-5; D gene: NA; CDR3 protein: CAWSVLGPETQYF; CDR3 DNA: TGTGCCTGGAGTGTACTCGGTCCGGAGACCCAGTACTTC
clone size: NA; V gene: TRBV5-8; J gene: TRBJ1-1; D gene: NA; CDR3 protein: CASSANRVRKAFF; CDR3 DNA: TGTGCCAGCAGCGCAAATAGGGTGAGGAAAGCTTTCTTT
clone size: once; V gene: TRBV7-2; J gene: TRBJ2-3; D gene: TRBD2; CDR3 protein: CASSLELRGGSDTQYF; CDR3 DNA: TGTGCCAGCAGCTTAGAGTTGCGGGGGGGCTCGGATACGCAGTATTTT
clone size: NA; V gene: TRBV7-2; J gene: TRBJ1-6; D gene: TRBD1; CDR3 protein: CASSLVGGRGKDSPLHF; CDR3 DNA: TGTGCCAGCAGCTTAGTCGGGGGCAGGGGGAAAGATTCACCCCTCCACTTT
clone size: NA; V gene: TRBV30; J gene: TRBJ1-4; D gene: NA; CDR3 protein: CAWTGAGRRKLFF; CDR3 DNA: TGTGCCTGGACAGGGGCGGGACGAAGAAAACTGTTTTTT
clone size: few; V gene: TRBV6-1; J gene: TRBJ1-5; D gene: NA; CDR3 protein: CASSDGSSNQPQHF; CDR3 DNA: TGTGCCAGCAGTGACGGGAGTAGCAATCAGCCCCAGCATTTT
clone size: NA; V gene: TRBV14; J gene: TRBJ1-1; D gene: NA; CDR3 protein: CASSSQMNTEAFF; CDR3 DNA: TGTGCCAGCAGCTCACAGATGAACACTGAAGCTTTCTTT
clone size: NA; V gene: TRBV4-3; J gene: TRBJ1-1; D gene: NA; CDR3 protein: CASRSGDRYTEAFF; CDR3 DNA: TGCGCCAGCAGGTCAGGTGACCGGTACACTGAAGCTTTCTTT
clone size: NA; V gene: TRBV7-2; J gene: TRBJ2-3; D gene: NA; CDR3 protein: CASTRGGPADTQYF; CDR3 DNA: TGTGCCAGCACCCGAGGGGGGCCAGCAGATACGCAGTATTTT
clone size: NA; V gene: TRBV9; J gene: TRBJ1-6; D gene: NA; CDR3 protein: CASSVTYNSPLHF; CDR3 DNA: TGTGCCAGCAGCGTAACCTATAATTCACCCCTCCACTTT
clone size: once; V gene: TRBV19; J gene: TRBJ1-1; D gene: TRBD1; CDR3 protein: CASSRDRGGEAFF; CDR3 DNA: TGTGCCAGTAGTAGAGACAGGGGTGGTGAAGCTTTCTTT
clone size: NA; V gene: TRBV19; J gene: TRBJ1-4; D gene: NA; CDR3 protein: CASRAERWEKLFF; CDR3 DNA: TGTGCCAGTAGAGCCGAAAGGTGGGAAAAACTGTTTTTT
clone size: NA; V gene: TRBV6-1; J gene: TRBJ2-6; D gene: NA; CDR3 protein: CASREAGTSGANVLTF; CDR3 DNA: TGTGCCAGCAGAGAAGCCGGGACTTCTGGGGCCAACGTCCTGACTTTC
clone size: few; V gene: TRBV21-1; J gene: TRBJ1-2; D gene: NA; CDR3 protein: CASSPGEAVGYTF; CDR3 DNA: TGTGCCAGCAGCCCAGGGGAGGCGGTTGGCTACACCTTC
clone size: NA; V gene: TRBV19; J gene: TRBJ2-5; D gene: NA; CDR3 protein: CASSTGGQETQYF; CDR3 DNA: TGTGCCAGTAGTACTGGGGGCCAAGAGACCCAGTACTTC
clone size: NA; V gene: TRBV6-5; J gene: TRBJ2-3; D gene: NA; CDR3 protein: CASRPGTSDTQYF; CDR3 DNA: TGTGCCAGCAGGCCCGGGACCTCAGATACGCAGTATTTT
clone size: NA; V gene: TRBV2; J gene: TRBJ1-1; D gene: NA; CDR3 protein: CASSQQGNTEAFF; CDR3 DNA: TGTGCCAGCAGTCAACAGGGGAACACTGAAGCTTTCTTT
clone size: NA; V gene: TRBV9; J gene: TRBJ1-2; D gene: NA; CDR3 protein: CASSVLLNYGYTF; CDR3 DNA: TGTGCCAGCAGCGTACTTTTAAACTATGGCTACACCTTC
clone size: few; V gene: TRBV7-9; J gene: TRBJ2-7; D gene: NA; CDR3 protein: CASSFGLGAVDEQYF; CDR3 DNA: TGTGCCAGCAGCTTTGGGCTCGGGGCGGTTGACGAGCAGTACTTC
clone size: few; V gene: TRBV6-5; J gene: TRBJ1-1; D gene: NA; CDR3 protein: CASSYTVMNTEAFF; CDR3 DNA: TGTGCCAGCAGTTACACGGTCATGAACACTGAAGCTTTCTTT
clone size: once; V gene: TRBV2; J gene: TRBJ1-5; D gene: NA; CDR3 protein: CASSEGGLSNQPQHF; CDR3 DNA: TGTGCCAGCAGTGAAGGCGGACTTAGCAATCAGCCCCAGCATTTT
clone size: NA; V gene: TRBV7-7; J gene: TRBJ2-5; D gene: TRBD1; CDR3 protein: CASSSTGSGEETQYF; CDR3 DNA: TGTGCCAGCAGCTCGACAGGGTCAGGAGAAGAGACCCAGTACTTC
clone size: NA; V gene: TRBV6-6; J gene: TRBJ1-5; D gene: NA; CDR3 protein: CATRTGQPFSNQPQHF; CDR3 DNA: TGTGCCACCCGTACCGGACAGCCCTTTAGCAATCAGCCCCAGCATTTT
clone size: NA; V gene: TRBV5-8; J gene: TRBJ2-1; D gene: TRBD2; CDR3 protein: CASSFQLTSGGASYNEQFF; CDR3 DNA: TGTGCCAGCAGCTTTCAACTGACTAGCGGGGGGGCCTCCTACAATGAGCAGTTCTTC
clone size: NA; V gene: TRBV9; J gene: TRBJ2-1; D gene: TRBD2; CDR3 protein: CASSSRSLAGAQFF; CDR3 DNA: TGTGCCAGCAGCTCACGATCTCTAGCGGGGGCGCAGTTCTTC
clone size: NA; V gene: TRBV7-2; J gene: TRBJ2-2; D gene: NA; CDR3 protein: CASSFWGPGELFF; CDR3 DNA: TGTGCCAGCAGCTTTTGGGGGCCCGGGGAGCTGTTTTTT
clone size: NA; V gene: TRBV6-5; J gene: TRBJ1-4; D gene: NA; CDR3 protein: CASSYSGVRWEKLFF; CDR3 DNA: TGTGCCAGCAGTTACTCCGGGGTTCGATGGGAAAAACTGTTTTTT
clone size: NA; V gene: TRBV7-9; J gene: TRBJ2-5; D gene: NA; CDR3 protein: CASSPGHEQETQYF; CDR3 DNA: TGTGCCAGCAGCCCTGGACATGAACAAGAGACCCAGTACTTC
clone size: NA; V gene: TRBV11-2; J gene: TRBJ2-1; D gene: TRBD2; CDR3 protein: CASSLAAGARGGQFF; CDR3 DNA: TGTGCCAGCAGCTTAGCAGCGGGGGCCCGGGGTGGGCAGTTCTTC
clone size: NA; V gene: TRBV18; J gene: TRBJ2-3; D gene: TRBD2; CDR3 protein: CASSPLASVSRGSTDTQYF; CDR3 DNA: TGTGCCAGCTCACCACTGGCTTCGGTTTCGCGGGGGAGCACAGATACGCAGTATTTT
clone size: NA; V gene: TRBV19; J gene: TRBJ2-5; D gene: NA; CDR3 protein: CASSARDSETQYF; CDR3 DNA: TGTGCCAGTAGTGCCAGGGATTCGGAGACCCAGTACTTC
clone size: NA; V gene: TRBV19; J gene: TRBJ1-6; D gene: NA; CDR3 protein: CASSTSKGSSPLHF; CDR3 DNA: TGTGCCAGTAGTACATCGAAGGGCAGTTCACCCCTCCACTTT
clone size: once; V gene: TRBV11-2; J gene: TRBJ2-3; D gene: TRBD2; CDR3 protein: CASSPGLAGGSDTQYF; CDR3 DNA: TGTGCCAGCAGCCCGGGACTAGCGGGGGGGTCCGATACGCAGTATTTT
clone size: NA; V gene: TRBV7-7; J gene: TRBJ2-3; D gene: NA; CDR3 protein: CASSLAFQGTDTQYF; CDR3 DNA: TGTGCTAGCAGCTTAGCGTTTCAGGGCACAGATACGCAGTATTTT
clone size: NA; V gene: TRBV9; J gene: TRBJ2-5; D gene: TRBD1; CDR3 protein: CASSSGQGWETQYF; CDR3 DNA: TGTGCCAGCAGCTCCGGACAGGGTTGGGAGACCCAGTACTTC
clone size: NA; V gene: TRBV28; J gene: TRBJ1-2; D gene: TRBD1; CDR3 protein: CASRGQGAFGYTF; CDR3 DNA: TGTGCCAGCAGGGGACAGGGGGCGTTTGGCTACACCTTC
clone size: NA; V gene: TRBV2; J gene: TRBJ1-6; D gene: TRBD1; CDR3 protein: CARRTGSSYNSPLHF; CDR3 DNA: TGTGCCAGACGGACAGGGAGCTCCTATAATTCACCCCTCCACTTT
clone size: NA; V gene: TRBV25-1; J gene: TRBJ2-3; D gene: NA; CDR3 protein: CASSEGRVEGDTQYF; CDR3 DNA: TGTGCCAGCAGTGAAGGCAGGGTAGAAGGAGATACGCAGTATTTT
clone size: NA; V gene: TRBV6-1; J gene: TRBJ1-3; D gene: NA; CDR3 protein: CASSEGSTSGNTIYF; CDR3 DNA: TGTGCCAGCAGTGAAGGGAGTACAAGCGGAAACACCATATATTTT
clone size: NA; V gene: TRBV5-6; J gene: TRBJ1-2; D gene: TRBD1; CDR3 protein: CASRKQGVPYGYTF; CDR3 DNA: TGTGCCAGCAGAAAACAGGGGGTCCCCTATGGCTACACCTTC
clone size: NA; V gene: TRBV7-2; J gene: TRBJ1-1; D gene: TRBD1; CDR3 protein: CASSLVGGLTMNTEAFF; CDR3 DNA: TGTGCCAGCAGCTTAGTAGGGGGCCTTACTATGAACACTGAAGCTTTCTTT
clone size: few; V gene: TRBV5-1; J gene: TRBJ2-5; D gene: NA; CDR3 protein: CASSLVGTGPETQYF; CDR3 DNA: TGCGCCAGCAGCTTGGTGGGTACAGGGCCAGAGACCCAGTACTTC